Listed below are T cell receptor beta chains from one sample, sequenced in a study of T cell changes during pregnancy in multiple sclerosis. The data were produced by immunoSEQ multiplex PCR, yet TCRdb's version contains in-frame clones alone and is incomplete. The sample has tens of thousands of clones; about nine tenths are singletons. This sample comprised CD4+ T cells from peripheral blood mononuclear cells, obtained in the second trimester of pregnancy. Every receptor here comes from a female donor with multiple sclerosis, enrolled in a pregnancy study. The CDR3 runs from the conserved cysteine through the conserved F or W. A D gene is named only where the DNA matches it firmly. The listing skips clone size in some rows; elsewhere it reads once, few, many or a size class.

clone_size,d_call,j_call,v_call,cdr3_nt,cdr3_aa
once,.,TRBJ1-2,TRBV21-1,TGTGCCAGCAGCAAAGAAAATGGGGAGGGGGGTGTCGAAGACTATGGCTACACCTTC,CASSKENGEGGVEDYGYTF
once,.,TRBJ2-2,TRBV6-5,TGTGCCAGCAGTTACAGGGGAGGGGAGCTGTTTTTT,CASSYRGGELFF
.,TRBD2,TRBJ2-1,TRBV7-3,TGTGCCAGCAGCCCTCGGACTAGCGGGGTAAATGAGCAGTTCTTC,CASSPRTSGVNEQFF
.,TRBD1,TRBJ1-3,TRBV30,TGTGCCTGGAGTGTATATCGGGACAGAGCTGGAAACACCATATATTTT,CAWSVYRDRAGNTIYF
.,.,TRBJ1-2,TRBV20-1,TGCAGTGCCTCAAGCTCCTATGGCTACACCTTC,CSASSSYGYTF
.,.,TRBJ2-1,TRBV18,TGTGCCAGCTCACAACCCCAGGGTGAGCAGTTCTTC,CASSQPQGEQFF
.,.,TRBJ2-5,TRBV27,TGTGCCAGCAGTTTATCCAGGGTAGAGACCCAGTACTTC,CASSLSRVETQYF
.,TRBD1,TRBJ1-2,TRBV5-1,TGCGCCAGCAGCTCTGGACAGGTTTATGGCTACACCTTC,CASSSGQVYGYTF
.,.,TRBJ2-5,TRBV30,TGTGCCTGGAGTAGAGAAGTTGAGACCCAGTACTTC,CAWSREVETQYF
.,TRBD2,TRBJ2-1,TRBV5-4,TGTGCCAGCAGCCCTACTAGCGGGGGAATCAATGAGCAGTTCTTC,CASSPTSGGINEQFF
.,.,TRBJ2-6,TRBV28,TGTGCCAGCAACGCGAATAGGGGCTCTGGGGCCAACGTCCTGACTTTC,CASNANRGSGANVLTF
.,.,TRBJ1-2,TRBV18,TGTGCCAGCTCACCAGGCAGGGCTAACTATGGCTACACCTTC,CASSPGRANYGYTF
.,.,TRBJ1-4,TRBV28,TGTGCCAGCAGTTTATGGAACTCCGCAACTAATGAAAAACTGTTTTTT,CASSLWNSATNEKLFF
once,.,TRBJ2-2,TRBV7-8,TGTGCCAGCAGAAATTACCGGACAGCTAACACCGGGGAGCTGTTTTTT,CASRNYRTANTGELFF
.,TRBD1,TRBJ1-4,TRBV7-6,TGTGCCAGCAGCCCGGGACAGGGTGAAAAACTGTTTTTT,CASSPGQGEKLFF
.,.,TRBJ2-7,TRBV28,TGTGCCAGCGGCACAGGGCCCCACGAGCAGTACTTC,CASGTGPHEQYF
.,TRBD2,TRBJ2-1,TRBV15,TGTGCCACCAGCAGAGACCTAGCGGGAGCCGAACAGTTCTTC,CATSRDLAGAEQFF
once,.,TRBJ1-5,TRBV5-6,TGTGCCAGCAGCCGCCCCGGGAGTAATCAGCCCCAGCATTTT,CASSRPGSNQPQHF
.,.,TRBJ2-7,TRBV27,TGTGCCAGCAGTTTCCGGGACACGAACTACGAGCAGTACTTC,CASSFRDTNYEQYF
.,TRBD1,TRBJ2-1,TRBV12-5,TGTGCTAGTGGCACCGGGACAGGGAGCAGGAATGAGCAGTTCTTC,CASGTGTGSRNEQFF
.,.,TRBJ1-1,TRBV19,TGTGCCTCTGCTGGGGGGGGGTCGGGCACTGAAGCTTTCTTT,CASAGGGSGTEAFF
.,TRBD2,TRBJ2-1,TRBV29-1,TGCAGCGTTGATCCCAGCGGGGCCGGGGAGCAGTTCTTC,CSVDPSGAGEQFF
.,.,TRBJ1-2,TRBV2,TGTGCCAGCAACGGGAACTATGGCTACACCTTC,CASNGNYGYTF
.,TRBD1,TRBJ1-1,TRBV30,TGTGCCTGGAGTGGACAGGGTGAAGCTTTCTTT,CAWSGQGEAFF
.,.,TRBJ2-3,TRBV11-2,TGTGCCAGCAGCTCAGACCGGTGGGATACGCAGTATTTT,CASSSDRWDTQYF
.,.,TRBJ1-1,TRBV18,TGTGCCAGCTCACCAAGCAGGGCGAACACTGAAGCTTTCTTT,CASSPSRANTEAFF
.,TRBD1,TRBJ1-6,TRBV6-6,TGTGCCAGCAACCCGGGACAGGGAAGTAATTCACCCCTCCACTTT,CASNPGQGSNSPLHF
.,TRBD1,TRBJ2-7,TRBV7-6,TGTGCCAGCAGCCCCGACAGGGTAGGGTTCGAGCAGTACTTC,CASSPDRVGFEQYF
.,.,TRBJ1-4,TRBV6-5,TGTGCCAGCAGTTACTCGAGGGGGAATGAAAAACTGTTTTTT,CASSYSRGNEKLFF
.,.,TRBJ1-4,TRBV19,TGTGCCAGTAGTATACGGGAGACAGCTGCCGCGGAAAAACTGTTTTTT,CASSIRETAAAEKLFF
.,TRBD2,TRBJ2-3,TRBV28,TGTGCCAGCAGCTCCCTCGGGGGGTCAGATACGCAGTATTTT,CASSSLGGSDTQYF
.,TRBD1,TRBJ1-2,TRBV19,TGTGCCAGTAGTTCCCCCGGACAGGGTCTCTATGGCTACACCTTC,CASSSPGQGLYGYTF
.,.,TRBJ1-1,TRBV6-6,TGTGCCAGCAGTCTGAGGACAGCTAACACTGAAGCTTTCTTT,CASSLRTANTEAFF
.,TRBD2,TRBJ2-7,TRBV2,TGTGCCACCACTAAGGGCGGGAGTCCCCACGAGCAGTACTTC,CATTKGGSPHEQYF
many,TRBD2,TRBJ2-2,TRBV11-2,TGTGCCAGCAGCTTAGATTCGCGGGGGGGCAACACCGGGGAGCTGTTTTTT,CASSLDSRGGNTGELFF
.,.,TRBJ1-5,TRBV30,TGTGCCTGGAGTGTAGGGGGGGATCAGCCCCAGCATTTT,CAWSVGGDQPQHF
.,.,TRBJ1-6,TRBV6-4,TGTGCCAGCAGTGCCTCAAGAGATTCACCCCTCCACTTT,CASSASRDSPLHF
.,TRBD1,TRBJ1-3,TRBV5-1,TGCGCCAGCAGCAGGGACAGTGGAAACACCATATATTTT,CASSRDSGNTIYF